The 7 T cell receptor beta chains presented below share a single source sample, sequenced in a study of neoadjuvant nivolumab and ipilimumab in lung cancer. Produced via immunoSEQ multiplex PCR; TCRdb's table is partial and in-frame only. This sample has 39,000 or so clones, with roughly nine tenths found just once. Sequencing used peripheral blood, obtained before neoadjuvant nivolumab, alone or with ipilimumab. These receptors all come from an adult with non-small cell lung cancer.

V and J are TRBV18 and TRBJ2-3; TRBD2 matches at 10 bases. The CDR3 is 18 amino acids. In germline, CDR1 is KGHSH, CDR2 LQKENI. The V gene end was trimmed by 3 bases and the J gene end by 0 bases; junction bases not matched to a gene: 9. CDR3 loop: CASSPRGLARLSTDTQYF. In nucleotides, the CDR3 is TGTGCCAGCTCACCGAGGGGACTAGCGAGACTTAGCACAGATACGCAGTATTTT.

In this sample, this clone turned up once. The V call is TRBV30, the J call TRBJ1-4; a weak D match, TRBD1 (5 bases). Germline values: CDR1 GTSNPN, CDR2 SVGIG (reference sequence). The V gene lost 0 bases and the J gene lost 6 bases, with 14 bases spanning the gap. The CDR3 length is 15 residues. The CDR3 nucleotides are TGTGCCTGGAGTGTACTGGGGCGCGGGGATGAAAAACTGTTTTTT. Its translation is CAWSVLGRGDEKLFF.

In its sample, this clone was seen a few times. The chain combines TRBV28 with TRBJ2-7, with D hard to call. Germline V gives CDR1 MDHEN, CDR2 SYDVKM. CDR3 length: 12 residues. The germline V and J ends were trimmed by 6 bases and 3 bases, with 9 bases remaining between them. The CDR3 region has the DNA TGTGCCAGCAGCGCCTACTACTACGAGCAGTACTTC. Translated: CASSAYYYEQYF. Variable domain in full (rest from reference TRBV28 and TRBJ2-7): DVKVTQSSRYLVKRTGEKVFLECVQDMDHENMFWYRQDPGLGLRLIYFSYDVKMKEKGDIPEGYSVSREKKERFSLILESASTNQTSMYLCASSAYYYEQYFGPGTRLTVT.

This rearrangement joins TRBV7-9 to TRBJ2-7; the match to TRBD2 covers 7 bases. The CDR3 covers 18 residues. V trimming: 2 bases; J trimming: 3 bases; junction bases outside the gene matches: 16. Per the germline V gene, CDR1 is SEHNR and CDR2 is FQNEAQ (reference sequence). CDR3 coding DNA: TGTGCCAGCAGCTTATTCGGTGCTAGCGGAGTGACCTACTACGAGCAGTACTTC. This gives the protein CASSLFGASGVTYYEQYF.

The chain is built from TRBV18 and TRBJ1-2; the D gene is possibly TRBD1 (6 bases). This CDR3 contains 16 residues. Trimming shortened V by 6 bases and J by 7 bases, and 24 bases separated the two germline ends. Germline CDR1 and CDR2: KGHSH and LQKENI. The CDR3 DNA reads TGTGCCAGCTCTACCGAGGGCGGGGGCGGACTCTCTGGCTACACCTTC. Translated: CASSTEGGGGLSGYTF.

The chain couples TRBV6-5 to TRBJ2-3; 9 nucleotides agree with TRBD1. Germline lookup yields CDR1 MNHEY and CDR2 SVGAGI. Trimming took 6 bases from V and 2 from J; bases not matched to a gene: 6. This CDR3 is built from 15 residues. The DNA of the CDR3 is TGTGCCAGCAGGCCCCGGGACAGGGCCACAGATACGCAGTATTTT. This translates into CASRPRDRATDTQYF.

The chain recombines TRBV5-1 with TRBJ2-1; TRBD1 aligns across 7 bases. With 4 bases clipped from V and 5 bases from J, the junction kept 12 bases outside the gene matches. The CDR3 runs to 16 residues. Germline CDR1 SGHRS, CDR2 YFSETQ. The CDR3 protein is CASSPPRDSNDNEQFF. DNA of the CDR3: TGCGCCAGCAGCCCCCCTCGGGACAGCAATGACAATGAGCAGTTCTTC.